This T cell receptor beta chain originates from a study of shared clonotypes between healthy human individuals. Study as a whole: Researchers drew samples from two women and three men aged 18 to 49.

CD8 cells regarded as naive lacked CD45RO, were positively chosen for CCR7, and omitted terminally differentiated effector memory CD45RA+ cells. In the case of this clone: Its antigen is unknown.

Libraries were prepared by immunoSEQ multiplex PCR; TCRdb keeps only in-frame clonotypes and omits some of them. The sample has under 1 million clones, 80% to 95% seen once; the top ten hold around 24%. Germline V gene sequence: CDR1 MNHEY, CDR2 SMNVEV (reference sequence). There are 14 residues in the CDR3. V trimming: 3 bases; J trimming: 5 bases; junction bases outside the gene matches: 3. General study findings and limits: Sorted-subset sequencing was shown by rarefaction to be incomplete despite large depth.

The J gene is TRBJ2-1, the V gene TRBV27; 8 nucleotides line up with TRBD1. Sequenced material: naive CD8+ T cells sorted from blood. The TCR originated in a man aged 25-40 years in good health. CDR3: CASSLTGVHNEQFF. The CDR3 coding sequence is TGTGCCAGCAGTTTGACAGGGGTGCACAATGAGCAGTTCTTC.